This TCR beta chain emerged from a study of PD-1 blockade in classical Hodgkin lymphoma. The CDR3 extends over 18 amino acids. The V gene end was trimmed by 5 bases and the J gene end by 4 bases; junction bases not matched to a gene: 13. Germline values: CDR1 SGHAT, CDR2 FQDESV (reference sequence). The repertoire was sequenced with immunoSEQ multiplex PCR; TCRdb's copy has only in-frame clones and lacks some. Here the sample spans 20,000 to 25,000 clones, roughly 80% being singletons. As for time point: cycle 4 day 1 (C4D1), after more than five weeks of nivolumab. Brentuximab vedotin exposure varied, and every patient relapsed after autologous stem cell transplantation. Thawed PBMCs were the source of CD4+ T cells, purified by magnetic negative selection.

J is TRBJ2-2 and V is TRBV11-1; 10 bases are a match to TRBD1. This receptor was identified in a human donor with classical Hodgkin lymphoma. The sequences come from CD4+ T cells from blood, collected before the fourth cycle of nivolumab. The CDR3 DNA is TGTGCCAGCAGCCCTGGCGGGACAGGGGTTGGAGCCACCGGGGAGCTGTTTTTT. Its translation is CASSPGGTGVGATGELFF.